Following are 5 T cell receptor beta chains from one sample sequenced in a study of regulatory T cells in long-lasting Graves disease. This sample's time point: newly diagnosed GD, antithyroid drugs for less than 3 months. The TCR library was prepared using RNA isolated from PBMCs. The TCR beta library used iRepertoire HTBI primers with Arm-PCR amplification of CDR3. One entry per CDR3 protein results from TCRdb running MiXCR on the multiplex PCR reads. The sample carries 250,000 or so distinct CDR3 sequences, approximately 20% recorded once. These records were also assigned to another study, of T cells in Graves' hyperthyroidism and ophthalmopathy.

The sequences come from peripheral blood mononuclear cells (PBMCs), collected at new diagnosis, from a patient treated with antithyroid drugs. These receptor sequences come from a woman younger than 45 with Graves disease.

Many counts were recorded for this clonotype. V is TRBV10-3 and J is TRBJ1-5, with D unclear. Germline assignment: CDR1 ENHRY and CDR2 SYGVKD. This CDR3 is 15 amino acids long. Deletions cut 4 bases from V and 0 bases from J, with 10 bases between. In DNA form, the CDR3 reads TGTGCCATCAGTGGAGGCCAGTATAGCAATCAGCCCCAGCATTTT. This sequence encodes CAISGGQYSNQPQHF.

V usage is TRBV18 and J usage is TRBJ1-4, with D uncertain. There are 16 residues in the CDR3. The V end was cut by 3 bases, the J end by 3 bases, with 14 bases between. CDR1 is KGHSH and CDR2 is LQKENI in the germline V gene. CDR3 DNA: TGTGCCAGCTCACCTAGCAACGGGCGGCCTAATGAAAAACTGTTTTTT. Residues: CASSPSNGRPNEKLFF.

The CDR3 reads CASSPTGVFSDTQYF. The CDR3 region has the DNA TGTGCCAGCAGCCCGACTGGGGTGTTCTCAGATACGCAGTATTTT. This chain links TRBV7-2 with TRBJ2-3; D not resolved. V shed 5 bases and J shed 4 bases, with 16 bases lying between them. This CDR3 region has 15 residues. Germline V CDR1 and CDR2: SGHTA, FQGNSA.

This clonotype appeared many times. The CDR3 protein is CASKPGGTEAFF. The CDR3 nucleotides read TGTGCCAGCAAGCCAGGGGGCACTGAAGCTTTCTTT. The rearrangement joins TRBV2 to TRBJ1-1; TRBD1 matches 7 bases. V dropped 7 bases and J dropped 4; count of bases not matched to a gene: 3. The CDR3 is 12 residues long. CDR1 is SNHLY, CDR2 FYNNEI, per germline.

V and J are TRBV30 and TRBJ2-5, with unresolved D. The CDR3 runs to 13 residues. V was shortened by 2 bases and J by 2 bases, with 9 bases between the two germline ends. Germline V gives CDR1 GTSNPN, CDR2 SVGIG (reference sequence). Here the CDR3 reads CAWSNNLQETQYF. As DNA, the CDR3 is TGTGCCTGGAGTAACAACCTTCAAGAGACCCAGTACTTC.